This T cell receptor (beta chain) was sequenced for a study of shared T cell receptors in the human thymus. The data were produced by immunoSEQ multiplex PCR, yet TCRdb's version contains in-frame clones alone and is incomplete. Of some 640,000 clones detected, about 90% appear once; the ten largest clones hold roughly 0.0089%. Germline V CDR1 and CDR2: SGHAT, FQDESV (reference sequence). The CDR3 is 14 residues long. V was cut by 3 bases and J by 1 base, with 10 bases left in between. The same sample was also studied in work on human thymus T cells. As reported in that work: Congenital heart defects were the reason for the corrective surgery that the donors, healthy Finnish infants, were having. Resections removed during corrective heart surgery provided the thymus tissue used. V and J genes seemed to be used with bias in thymic and blood repertoires.

The source material was thymocytes. The chain combines TRBV11-1 with TRBJ2-7; D remains unclear. The receptor was derived from a boy in the first two years of life with a congenital heart defect. The CDR3 nucleotides read TGTGCCAGCAGCTTCTCTCCACGGTCCTACGAGCAGTACTTC. Protein sequence: CASSFSPRSYEQYF.